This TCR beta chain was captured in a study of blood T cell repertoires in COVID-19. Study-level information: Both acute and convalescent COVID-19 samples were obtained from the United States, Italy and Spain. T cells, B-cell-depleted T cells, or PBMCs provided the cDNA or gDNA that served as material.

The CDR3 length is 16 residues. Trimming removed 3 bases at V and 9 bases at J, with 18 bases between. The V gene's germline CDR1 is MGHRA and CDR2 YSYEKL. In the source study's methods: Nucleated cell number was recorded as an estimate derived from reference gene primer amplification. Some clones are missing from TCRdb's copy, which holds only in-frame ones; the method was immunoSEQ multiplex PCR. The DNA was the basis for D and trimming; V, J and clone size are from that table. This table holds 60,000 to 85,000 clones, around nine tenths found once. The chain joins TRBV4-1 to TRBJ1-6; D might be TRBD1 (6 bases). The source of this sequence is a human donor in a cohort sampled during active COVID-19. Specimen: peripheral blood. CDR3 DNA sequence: TGCGCCAGCAGCCAGCGGACCGGGACACAAGTTTCACCCCTCCACTTT. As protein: CASSQRTGTQVSPLHF.